These 3 T cell receptor beta chains came from one sample sequenced in a study of T cell changes during pregnancy in multiple sclerosis. Clones were read by immunoSEQ multiplex PCR, and TCRdb kept only the in-frame ones, dropping some. Of around 57,000 clones listed, 90% are singletons. The sequences come from peripheral blood, collected in the first trimester of pregnancy. The receptors shown here come from a female donor in good health, enrolled as a control in a pregnancy study.

V usage is TRBV27 and J usage is TRBJ2-3, with 9 bases fitting TRBD2. V gave up 5 bases and J gave up 3 bases; unmatched junction bases: 9. In germline, CDR1 is MNHEY, CDR2 SMNVEV (reference sequence). This CDR3 comprises 16 residues. The CDR3 protein is CASSPLLAGKTDTQYF. CDR3 nucleotide sequence: TGTGCCAGCAGTCCCCTCCTAGCGGGGAAAACAGATACGCAGTATTTT.

The CDR3 sequence: CASSSGDRDYGYTF. CDR3 in DNA: TGTGCCAGCAGTTCAGGGGACAGGGACTATGGCTACACCTTC. V and J are TRBV5-4 and TRBJ1-2; 9 nucleotides match TRBD1. The CDR3 runs 14 residues. After removal of 5 bases from V and 3 bases from J, the junction contained 5 bases not matched to a gene. Germline CDR1 reads SGHNT; CDR2 reads YYREEE (reference sequence).

This chain uses TRBV6-4 with TRBJ2-3; 9 bases agree with TRBD2. Germline CDR1 reads MRHNA; CDR2 reads SNTAGT. The CDR3 spans 17 residues. With 3 bases clipped from V and 10 bases from J, the junction kept 17 bases outside the gene matches. CDR3 in DNA: TGTGCCAGCAGTGAGGGGAGCGGGGGGTATGCGGCCGAAGCGCAGTATTTT. Residues: CASSEGSGGYAAEAQYF.